This T cell receptor (beta chain) comes out of a study of metastatic and nonmetastatic thyroid tumors. TCRdb used MiXCR to call clones anew from the PCR reads. Altogether roughly 55,000 clones are present, 15% to 20% being singletons, with the ten largest covering roughly 10%. This CDR3 is built from 17 residues. V was clipped by 3 bases and J by 2 bases; unmatched bases: 9. Germline loops: CDR1 SGDLS, CDR2 YYNGEE. This clone was picked up many times. All patients were treatment-naive before thyroid surgery. V usage is TRBV9 and J usage is TRBJ2-1; 9 positions agree with TRBD2. This receptor was identified in a male donor with papillary thyroid cancer or a benign thyroid nodule (not recorded which). Some clones in this sample may be carry-over from other donors' samples. Specimen: blood. CDR3 protein: CASSGRVGGGAYNEQFF. As DNA, the CDR3 is TGTGCCAGCAGCGGAAGGGTTGGCGGGGGGGCCTACAATGAGCAGTTCTTC.